This T cell receptor (beta chain) came from a study of T cells after yellow fever vaccination. Study-level results: Booster sampling recovered most clones from primary vaccination (roughly 97% CD4, around 90% CD8). Abundant clonotypes from the bulk population could have been carried over as contaminants into FACS-sorted repertoires.

5'RACE template switching produced TCR cDNA carrying a universal primer site and UMIs. TCRdb recomputed calls from the 5' RACE reads with MiXCR, one row per CDR3 protein. The table includes about 500,000 distinct CDR3 sequences, approximately 16% detected once. This clonotype showed up just a few times. The antigen remains unidentified. In germline, CDR1 is SGHKS, CDR2 YYEKEE (reference sequence). The CDR3 loop spans 17 amino acids. The germline V and J ends were trimmed by 4 bases and 4 bases, with 20 bases remaining between them. The chain is built from TRBV5-5 and TRBJ1-4; D gene unclear. The clonotype comes from a man aged 18 to 29 who received the YFV17D yellow fever vaccine. Sample: PBMCs, taken around 5 days after the first yellow fever vaccination. The CDR3 coding sequence is TGTGCCAGCAGCCCACGAGAACGGAAGACGATTAATGAAAAACTGTTTTTT. Protein product: CASSPRERKTINEKLFF. Full variable domain (rest looked up from reference TRBV5-5 and TRBJ1-4): DAGVTQSPTHLIKTRGQQVTLRCSPISGHKSVSWYQQVLGQGPQFIFQYYEKEERGRGNFPDRFSARQFPNYSSELNVNALLLGDSALYLCASSPRERKTINEKLFFGSGTQLSVL.